These 2 T cell receptor beta chains originate from one sample sequenced in a study of identifying expanded T cells in peripheral blood. Sequenced by immunoSEQ multiplex PCR; TCRdb stores in-frame clones only, minus some. The table includes 70,000 to 100,000 clones, more than 75% detected once. Source material: blood. The receptors were gathered from a person aged 18 to 70 in good health.

The V gene is TRBV6-5, the J gene TRBJ2-7; D is undetermined. V dropped 10 bases and J dropped 7 bases, with 14 bases sitting between them. The CDR3 covers 11 residues. Germline V gene data show CDR1 as MNHEY and CDR2 as SVGAGI. The CDR3 region is CATGRAMEQYF. CDR3 coding DNA: TGTGCCACAGGCCGGGCTATGGAGCAGTACTTC.

The V call is TRBV28, the J call TRBJ1-4; D perhaps matches TRBD1 (5 bases). The CDR3 sequence is 16 residues long. The V gene's germline CDR1 is MDHEN and CDR2 SYDVKM. The V end lost 3 bases, the J end lost 0 bases, and 11 bases lay between the germline ends. The DNA of the CDR3 is TGTGCCAGCAGTTTTGTCCGGGGGGCAACTAATGAAAAACTGTTTTTT. It encodes CASSFVRGATNEKLFF.